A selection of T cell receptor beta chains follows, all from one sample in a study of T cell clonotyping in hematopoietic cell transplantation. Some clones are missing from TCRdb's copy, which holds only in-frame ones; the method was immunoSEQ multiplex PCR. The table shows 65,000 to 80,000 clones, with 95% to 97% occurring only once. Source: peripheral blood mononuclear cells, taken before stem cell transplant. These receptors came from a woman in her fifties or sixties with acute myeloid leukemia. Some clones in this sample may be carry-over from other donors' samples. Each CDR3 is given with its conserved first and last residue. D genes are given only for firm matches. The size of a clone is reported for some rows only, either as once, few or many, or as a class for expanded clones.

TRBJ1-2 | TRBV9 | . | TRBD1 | TGTGCCAGCAGCCCATGGACAGGGCTTGGCTATGGCTACACCTTC | CASSPWTGLGYGYTF
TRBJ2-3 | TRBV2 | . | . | TGTGCCAGCAACAGGGAAAACACAGATACGCAGTATTTT | CASNRENTDTQYF
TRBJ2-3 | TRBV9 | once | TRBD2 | TGTGCCAGCAGCGAAGGAAAGACTAGCGGTAGCACAGATACGCAGTATTTT | CASSEGKTSGSTDTQYF
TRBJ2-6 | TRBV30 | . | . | TGTGCCTGGAGACACTCTGGGGCCAACGTCCTGACTTTC | CAWRHSGANVLTF
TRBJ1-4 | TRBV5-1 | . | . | TGCGCCAGCAGCTTGGATGAAAAACTGTTTTTT | CASSLDEKLFF
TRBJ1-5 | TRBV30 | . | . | TGTGCCTGGAGCGCCCGGGACTCATATCAGCCCCAGCATTTT | CAWSARDSYQPQHF
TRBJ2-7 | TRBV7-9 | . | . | TGTGCCAGCAGCTTGACGGACGGCTTCTACGAGCAGTACTTC | CASSLTDGFYEQYF
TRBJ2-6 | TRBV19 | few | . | TGTGCCAGTAGTATCCATAACTCTGGGGCCAACGTCCTGACTTTC | CASSIHNSGANVLTF
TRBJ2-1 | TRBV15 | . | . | TGTGCCACCAGCAGAGATCCGCGGGGGCGTACCTACAATGAGCAGTTCTTC | CATSRDPRGRTYNEQFF
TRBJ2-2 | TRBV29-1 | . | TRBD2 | TGCAGCGTAGGGGGACTAGTTGTCGGGGAGCTGTTTTTT | CSVGGLVVGELFF
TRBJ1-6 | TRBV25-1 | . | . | TGTGCCAGCAGTGACAGGATTTCCAATAATTCACCCCTCCACTTT | CASSDRISNNSPLHF
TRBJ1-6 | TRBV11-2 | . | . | TGTGCCAGCACCCCACACGGCGCAGCCAGAAATTCACCCCTCCACTTT | CASTPHGAARNSPLHF
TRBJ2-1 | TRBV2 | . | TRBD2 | TGTGCCACGGGGGGGTACAATGAGCAGTTCTTC | CATGGYNEQFF
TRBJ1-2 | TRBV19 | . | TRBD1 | TGTGCCAGTACCCTGACAGGGCCGTATGGCTACACCTTC | CASTLTGPYGYTF
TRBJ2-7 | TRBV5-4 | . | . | TGTGCCAGCAGCTTCGGACAGCCCTACGAGCAGTACTTC | CASSFGQPYEQYF
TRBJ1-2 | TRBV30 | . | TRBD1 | TGTGCCTGGAGTGTAACAGGGGGTGGTGGCTACACCTTC | CAWSVTGGGGYTF